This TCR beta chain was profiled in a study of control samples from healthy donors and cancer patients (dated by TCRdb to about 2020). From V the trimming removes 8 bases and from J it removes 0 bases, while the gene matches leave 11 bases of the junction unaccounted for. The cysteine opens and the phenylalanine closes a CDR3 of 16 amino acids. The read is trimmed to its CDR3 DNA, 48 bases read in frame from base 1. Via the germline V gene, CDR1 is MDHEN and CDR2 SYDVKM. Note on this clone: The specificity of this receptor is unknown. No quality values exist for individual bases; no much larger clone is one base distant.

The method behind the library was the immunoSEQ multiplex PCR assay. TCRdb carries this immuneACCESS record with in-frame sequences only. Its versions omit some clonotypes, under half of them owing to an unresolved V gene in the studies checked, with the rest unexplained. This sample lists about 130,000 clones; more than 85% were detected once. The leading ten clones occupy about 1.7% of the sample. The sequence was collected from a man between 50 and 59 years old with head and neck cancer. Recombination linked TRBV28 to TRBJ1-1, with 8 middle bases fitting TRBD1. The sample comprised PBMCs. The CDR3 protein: CASYSRTGRVNTEAFF. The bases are TGTGCCAGCTATTCCCGGACAGGGAGGGTGAACACTGAAGCTTTCTTT.